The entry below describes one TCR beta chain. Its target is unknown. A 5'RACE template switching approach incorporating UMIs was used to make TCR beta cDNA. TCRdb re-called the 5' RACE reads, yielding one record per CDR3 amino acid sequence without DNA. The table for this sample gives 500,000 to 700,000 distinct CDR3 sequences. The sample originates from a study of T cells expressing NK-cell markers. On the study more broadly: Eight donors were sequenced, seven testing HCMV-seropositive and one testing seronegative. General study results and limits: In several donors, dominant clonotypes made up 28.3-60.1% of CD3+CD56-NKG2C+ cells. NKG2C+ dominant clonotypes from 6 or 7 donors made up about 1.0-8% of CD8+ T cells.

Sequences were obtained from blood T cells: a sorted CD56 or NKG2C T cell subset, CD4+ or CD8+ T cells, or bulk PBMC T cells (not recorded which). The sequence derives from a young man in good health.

The CDR3 sequence: CASSQVKGGHTEAFF. The genes are TRBV4-1 and TRBJ1-1. Germline CDR1 MGHRA, CDR2 YSYEKL. This CDR3 comprises 15 residues.